This T cell receptor beta chain was documented in a study of blood T cell repertoires in COVID-19. The protocol was immunoSEQ multiplex PCR, while the TCRdb copy is restricted to in-frame clones and leaves out a portion. This table holds around 30,000 clones, about 91% found once. This CDR3 region has 13 residues. The germline CDR1 and CDR2 sequences are SGHRS and YFSETQ. V lost 4 bases and J 5 bases, leaving 12 bases between the germline ends. This chain connects TRBV5-1 to TRBJ2-5, with D possibly matching TRBD1 (6 bases). Sequencing was performed on peripheral blood. This receptor was obtained from a man aged 50 to 59 with active COVID-19. CDR3 protein: CASSRQAGETQYF. In DNA form, the CDR3 reads TGCGCCAGCAGCCGACAGGCTGGGGAGACCCAGTACTTC. Variable domain in full (rest from reference TRBV5-1 and TRBJ2-5): KAGVTQTPRYLIKTRGQQVTLSCSPISGHRSVSWYQQTPGQGLQFLFEYFSETQRNKGNFPGRFSGRQFSNSRSEMNVSTLELGDSALYLCASSRQAGETQYFGPGTRLLVL.